This T cell receptor (beta chain) comes out of a study of blood T cell repertoires in COVID-19. Turning to the study itself: Specimens from acute and convalescent COVID-19 originated in the United States, Italy and Spain. The analysed material was cDNA or gDNA that came from T cells, B-cell-depleted T cells, or PBMCs.

The germline gives CDR1 LGHNA, CDR2 YNFKEQ. The CDR3 loop spans 18 amino acids. The ends were cut back, 0 bases at V and 3 bases at J, with 18 bases in the middle. Participant ages covered about 18 to 89 years across 24 US areas. Before being deemed recovered, Cohort 3 donors had two negative PCRs, clearance, or symptom resolution. Sequencing used immunoSEQ multiplex PCR; TCRdb keeps in-frame clones, though not all of them. The sample consists of around 250,000 clones, approximately 90% of them appearing once. The TCR originated in a man aged 18 to 29 who had recovered from COVID-19. The chain has TRBV4-2 and TRBJ1-3; D gene uncertain. Material for sequencing was PBMCs or T cells enriched from blood (not recorded which). CDR3 loop: CASSQDAGPFWGGNTIYF. CDR3 DNA: TGTGCCAGCAGCCAAGATGCGGGCCCTTTTTGGGGTGGAAACACCATATATTTT.